Presented here are 13 T cell receptor beta chains from one specimen sequenced in a study of cytotoxic CD8 clonotypes in ibrutinib-treated CLL. This table comes from immunoSEQ multiplex PCR, and its TCRdb copy is limited to in-frame clones, with some not included. Altogether about 200,000 clones are present, about 72% being singletons, with the ten largest covering 13%. The source was PBMCs, collected after 24 months of ibrutinib treatment. The receptors originated from a human donor with chronic lymphocytic leukemia.

The rearrangement uses TRBV19 and TRBJ2-6; 9 positions agree with TRBD1. Germline V gene data show CDR1 as LNHDA and CDR2 as SQIVND (reference sequence). The trim removed 4 bases at V and 12 bases at J, leaving 4 bases unmatched. The CDR3 has 13 amino acids. The CDR3 DNA reads as TGTGCCAGTAGTAGGGACAGGGTCACCGTCCTGACTTTC. Amino acids: CASSRDRVTVLTF.

The rearrangement joins TRBV5-4 to TRBJ2-7; 11 bases align to TRBD2. The trim removed 6 bases at V and 7 bases at J, leaving 12 bases unmatched. The CDR3 length is 15 residues. Germline loops: CDR1 SGHNT, CDR2 YYREEE (reference sequence). The CDR3 region has the DNA TGTGCCAGCAACTACGAACTAGCGGGAGTGGGGGAGCAGTACTTC. Translation: CASNYELAGVGEQYF.

The chain has TRBV7-9 and TRBJ2-7, with 8 bases lining up with TRBD1. Germline trimming cut 5 bases from V and 4 bases from J; bases unmatched to any gene: 13. Germline V gene lookup returns CDR1 SEHNR and CDR2 FQNEAQ (reference sequence). CDR3 length: 16 residues. The CDR3 sequence is CASSPPTGDHRYEQYF. Written as DNA, the CDR3 is TGTGCCAGCAGCCCACCGACAGGGGATCATAGGTACGAGCAGTACTTC.

The rearrangement joins TRBV30 to TRBJ1-3; D is unresolved. Germline CDR1 GTSNPN, CDR2 SVGIG (reference sequence). CDR3 length equals 14 residues. The V and J ends lost 1 base and 0 bases respectively, with 7 bases between them. The CDR3 DNA reads as TGTGCCTGGAGTGCGGGTAGCTCTGGAAACACCATATATTTT. Residues: CAWSAGSSGNTIYF.

The chain couples TRBV4-3 to TRBJ2-1; 7 positions agree with TRBD1. The CDR3 covers 13 residues. Trimming at V came to 2 bases and at J to 9 bases, leaving 4 bases not matched to a gene. Germline V gives CDR1 LGHNA, CDR2 YSLEER. The CDR3 DNA sequence: TGCGCCAGCAGCCAACGTAGGGGGCCTGAGCAGTTCTTC. Amino acid sequence: CASSQRRGPEQFF.

The chain joins TRBV4-3 to TRBJ2-2, with 13 bases fitting TRBD2. The trim removed 0 bases at V and 4 bases at J, leaving 8 bases unmatched. CDR1 is LGHNA, CDR2 YSLEER, per germline. This CDR3 contains 19 residues. For the CDR3, the DNA is TGCGCCAGCAGCCAAGACCAGGGACTAGCGGGAAGGGGCACCGGGGAGCTGTTTTTT. Translation: CASSQDQGLAGRGTGELFF.

This clone occurred a few times. This rearrangement joins TRBV7-2 to TRBJ1-2; D possibly corresponds to TRBD1 (6 bases). Germline assignment: CDR1 SGHTA and CDR2 FQGNSA. Trimming removed 6 bases from V and 9 bases from J, with 20 bases in between. The CDR3 spans 14 residues. The CDR3 coding sequence is TGTGCCAGCAGACCTACTACAGGGCTGGTTCGCTACACCTTC. Its translation is CASRPTTGLVRYTF.

V is TRBV18 and J is TRBJ2-7; 7 bases align to TRBD2. Germline V lookup: CDR1 KGHSH, CDR2 LQKENI. The CDR3 runs 15 residues. The V segment lost 2 bases and the J segment 6 bases; nucleotides outside the gene matches: 10. The CDR3 spells CASSPSSGLPGEQYF. The CDR3, as DNA: TGTGCCAGCTCACCATCTAGCGGACTGCCTGGCGAGCAGTACTTC. The variable domain in full, completed from reference TRBV18 and TRBJ2-7, reads NAGVMQNPRHLVRRRGQEARLRCSPMKGHSHVYWYRQLPEEGLKFMVYLQKENIIDESGMPKERFSAEFPKEGPSILRIQQVVRGDSAAYFCASSPSSGLPGEQYFGPGTRLTVT.

CDR3 DNA: TGTGCCAGCAGCGTTTCGGGACAGGGGGATGAAGCTTTCTTT. Translated: CASSVSGQGDEAFF. This chain joins TRBV9 and TRBJ1-1; TRBD1 matches at 11 bases. CDR1 and CDR2 (germline): SGDLS, YYNGEE. The CDR3 loop spans 14 amino acids. Trimming at V came to 2 bases and at J to 7 bases, leaving 4 bases not matched to a gene.

V and J are TRBV9 and TRBJ2-1; 9 bases agree with TRBD2. CDR1 and CDR2 (germline): SGDLS, YYNGEE. The V and J ends lost 3 bases and 2 bases, in that order; junction bases with no gene match: 3. This CDR3 comprises 15 residues. The CDR3 sequence is CASSAASGAYNEQFF. CDR3 DNA: TGTGCCAGCAGCGCGGCTAGCGGGGCCTACAATGAGCAGTTCTTC.

This clone was counted a single time. The V and J genes are TRBV7-9 and TRBJ2-3, with 9 nucleotides matching TRBD2. From germline, CDR1 is SEHNR and CDR2 FQNEAQ (reference sequence). V gave up 6 bases and J gave up 7 bases; unmatched junction bases: 11. The CDR3 is 15 residues long. CDR3 sequence: CASRDSGSGSHTQYF. In DNA form, the CDR3 reads TGTGCCAGCAGAGATAGCGGGAGTGGTTCGCATACGCAGTATTTT.

V is TRBV4-3 and J is TRBJ1-5; no definite D call. Germline V CDR1 and CDR2: LGHNA, YSLEER. V gave up 0 bases and J gave up 0 bases, with 9 bases separating them. This CDR3 contains 16 residues. CDR3 DNA: TGCGCCAGCAGCCAAGATGTAGCAGATAGCAATCAGCCCCAGCATTTT. Amino acid sequence: CASSQDVADSNQPQHF.

The CDR3 nucleotides read TGCGCCAGCAGCCAAACTCCCCGCGGGCGAGGTGTGGGCGAGCAGTACTTC. It translates to CASSQTPRGRGVGEQYF. The rearrangement uses TRBV4-1 and TRBJ2-7, with D perhaps matching TRBD2 (5 bases). Trimming stripped 2 bases from V and 6 bases from J, with 23 bases between. The CDR3 sequence is 17 residues long. CDR1 and CDR2 from the germline V gene are MGHRA and YSYEKL.